A single sample gave rise to the 11 T cell receptor beta chains below, sequenced in a study of shared clonotypes between healthy human individuals. Data came from immunoSEQ multiplex PCR; TCRdb stores just in-frame clones and leaves some out. Of about 1 million clones in the sample, 70% to 80% were seen once. The source material was memory CD4+ T cells from PBMCs. Stated subset: CD45RA-negative fraction. The receptors originated from a man younger than 35 in good health. Some clones in this sample may be carry-over from other donors' samples.

V and J are TRBV28 and TRBJ1-2; unclear D gene. Trimming took off 4 bases at V and 0 bases at J, with 12 bases between the two ends. In germline, CDR1 is MDHEN, CDR2 SYDVKM. CDR3 length: 15 residues. CDR3 DNA: TGTGCCAGCAGTTGGCCCGGATTAGCTAACTATGGCTACACCTTC. Translation: CASSWPGLANYGYTF.

This clone was picked up many times. The chain recombines TRBV4-3 with TRBJ2-1, with 14 positions matching TRBD2. The CDR3 is 14 residues long. Per germline, CDR1 LGHNA and CDR2 YSLEER. Trimming took 1 base from V and 13 from J; bases not matched to a gene: 3. CDR3 in amino acids: CASSQGLAGGGQFF. The CDR3 DNA reads TGCGCCAGCAGCCAAGGACTAGCGGGAGGGGGACAGTTCTTC.

A single count supports this clone. This chain links TRBV6-6 with TRBJ1-4, with 8 bases aligning to TRBD1. Per the germline V gene, CDR1 is MNHNY and CDR2 is SVGAGI (reference sequence). V shed 7 bases and J 8 bases; nucleotides not matched to a gene: 6. The CDR3 is 13 amino acids. The DNA for the CDR3 is TGTGCCAGCACCGGACAGGGTGGGGAAAAACTGTTTTTT. Translating gives CASTGQGGEKLFF.

The chain couples TRBV15 to TRBJ2-1, with 11 bases aligning to TRBD1. Germline values: CDR1 LNHNV, CDR2 YYDKDF (reference sequence). The CDR3 has 15 amino acids. The J segment lost 4 bases and the V segment lost 8 bases, leaving 7 bases of the junction unmatched. The CDR3 nucleotides read TGTGCCACCTACCCGGGACAGGGGGAATACAATGAGCAGTTCTTC. As protein: CATYPGQGEYNEQFF.

Turning to this clone: The sample holds other DNA sequences that translate to the same CDR3. V gene TRBV7-9 combines with J gene TRBJ1-5; maybe TRBD1 (5 bases). CDR1 is SEHNR and CDR2 is FQNEAQ in the germline V gene (reference sequence). With 1 base removed from V and 6 bases from J, the gap between germline ends came to 13 bases. This CDR3 is built from 15 residues. The CDR3 nucleotides read TGTGCCAGCAGCTTAGGAACGGGGCGGGGTCAGCCCCAGCATTTT. It is translated as CASSLGTGRGQPQHF.

Concerning this clone itself: This is likely an artifact of a read error, given a far larger clone one base away. The CDR3 reads CASSQDINQPQHF. In DNA, the CDR3 is TGCGCCAGCAGCCAAGACATAAATCAGCCCCAGCATTTT. This chain uses TRBV5-1 with TRBJ1-5; D is undetermined. This CDR3 spans 13 amino acids. Trimming left V 4 bases short and J 4 bases short, with 9 bases between. Germline CDR1 reads SGHRS; CDR2 reads YFSETQ.

The chain combines TRBV5-5 with TRBJ1-5; no reliable D call. With 4 bases removed from V and 1 base from J, the gap between germline ends came to 15 bases. This CDR3 region has 16 residues. Germline assignment: CDR1 SGHKS and CDR2 YYEKEE (reference sequence). The CDR3 loop reads CASSVAEFGSNQPQHF. The CDR3, as DNA: TGTGCCAGCAGCGTAGCTGAGTTCGGAAGCAATCAGCCCCAGCATTTT. Combining the CDR3 with reference TRBV5-5 and TRBJ1-5 gives the whole variable domain DAGVTQSPTHLIKTRGQQVTLRCSPISGHKSVSWYQQVLGQGPQFIFQYYEKEERGRGNFPDRFSARQFPNYSSELNVNALLLGDSALYLCASSVAEFGSNQPQHFGDGTRLSIL.

The CDR3 protein is CASSGGYGYTF. CDR3 in DNA: TGTGCCAGCAGTGGGGGCTATGGCTACACCTTC. The chain couples TRBV6-1 to TRBJ1-2, with no clear D. The CDR3 consists of 11 residues. Germline assignment: CDR1 MNHNS and CDR2 SASEGT. The ends were cut back, 4 bases at V and 4 bases at J, with 4 bases in the middle.

The V and J genes are TRBV28 and TRBJ1-1; no firm D call. Germline V gives CDR1 MDHEN, CDR2 SYDVKM. Trimming removed 2 bases from V and 6 bases from J, with 13 bases in between. The CDR3 is 14 residues long. The CDR3 loop is CASSLTPWAAEAFF. The CDR3 region has the DNA TGTGCCAGCAGTTTAACACCATGGGCCGCTGAAGCTTTCTTT.

In the case of this clone: Other nucleotide sequences in the sample specify the same CDR3. The chain recombines TRBV7-2 with TRBJ1-2; D is undetermined. Per the germline V gene, CDR1 is SGHTA and CDR2 is FQGNSA. This CDR3 comprises 11 residues. The V and J ends lost 2 bases and 7 bases respectively, with 5 bases between them. CDR3 coding DNA: TGTGCCAGCAGCTTACTTGGTGGCTACACCTTC. This translates into CASSLLGGYTF.

V and J are TRBV4-1 and TRBJ1-2; 8 bases fit TRBD1. Germline CDR1 reads MGHRA; CDR2 reads YSYEKL. The V segment lost 2 bases and the J segment 8 bases; nucleotides outside the gene matches: 16. The CDR3 is 17 residues long. The DNA for the CDR3 is TGCGCCAGCAGCCAACCGCCGGACAGGGTAGTATCGCGCGGCTACACCTTC. This encodes CASSQPPDRVVSRGYTF.